This T cell receptor beta chain was captured by sequencing in a study of CD8+ T cells in alopecia areata. Study-level information: Treated patients were given 5 to 10 mg oral tofacitinib twice daily. The protocol delivered tofacitinib for 6 to 18 months, then withdrew it for 6 months.

The CDR3 totals 15 residues. The V and J ends lost 5 bases and 2 bases respectively, with 15 bases between them. Germline lookup yields CDR1 MNHEY and CDR2 SMNVEV (reference sequence). The sample's treatment: oral pan-JAK inhibitor, 5-10 mg twice daily. Lesional scalp punch biopsies and peripheral blood came from alopecia areata patients. As the sequencing template, cDNA was produced by extracting RNA and reverse transcribing it. Assay used: immunoSEQ multiplex PCR; TCRdb lists only in-frame clones, some missing. The data show 150,000 to 200,000 clones, roughly three fifths seen once. This chain links TRBV27 with TRBJ1-1, with D possibly matching TRBD1 (6 bases). The receptor was isolated from a human donor with alopecia areata. The sample was CD4+ T cells sorted from blood, taken between weeks 49 and 50, from a patient treated with tofacitinib. CDR3 in amino acids: CASSETGWGNTEAFF. CDR3 bases: TGTGCCAGCAGTGAAACAGGGTGGGGTAACACTGAAGCTTTCTTT.